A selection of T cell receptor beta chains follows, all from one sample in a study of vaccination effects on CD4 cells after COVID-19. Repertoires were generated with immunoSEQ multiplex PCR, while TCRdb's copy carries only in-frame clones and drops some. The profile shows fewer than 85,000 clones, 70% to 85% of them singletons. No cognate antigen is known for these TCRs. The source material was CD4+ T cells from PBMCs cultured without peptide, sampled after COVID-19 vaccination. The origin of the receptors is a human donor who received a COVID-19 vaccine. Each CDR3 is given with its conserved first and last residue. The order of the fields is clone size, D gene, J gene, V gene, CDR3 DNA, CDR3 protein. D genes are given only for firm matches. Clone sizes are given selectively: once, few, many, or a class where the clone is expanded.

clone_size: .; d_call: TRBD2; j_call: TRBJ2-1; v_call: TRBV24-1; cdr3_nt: TGTGCCACCGCTGGCGGGGGATACAATGAGCAGTTCTTC; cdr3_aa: CATAGGGYNEQFF
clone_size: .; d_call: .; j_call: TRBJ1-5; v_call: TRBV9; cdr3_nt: TGTGCCAGCAGCGTTGGTCTGAGCAATCAGCCCCAGCATTTT; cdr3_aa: CASSVGLSNQPQHF
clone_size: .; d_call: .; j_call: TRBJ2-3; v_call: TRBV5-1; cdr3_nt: TGCGCCAGCAGCTCCGACGGGGCCAATACGCAGTATTTT; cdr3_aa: CASSSDGANTQYF
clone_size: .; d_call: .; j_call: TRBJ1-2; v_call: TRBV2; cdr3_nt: TGTGCCAGCAGCCCCACAGGGTTTAACTATGGCTACACCTTC; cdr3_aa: CASSPTGFNYGYTF
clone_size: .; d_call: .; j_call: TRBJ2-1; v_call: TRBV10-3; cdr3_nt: TGTGCCATCAGTGACCGCGGTTACAATGAGCAGTTCTTC; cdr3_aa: CAISDRGYNEQFF
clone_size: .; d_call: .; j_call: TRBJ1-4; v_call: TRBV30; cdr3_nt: TGTGCCTGGAGTGTACTGCGGGGGGCTGGTGAAAAACTGTTTTTT; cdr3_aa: CAWSVLRGAGEKLFF
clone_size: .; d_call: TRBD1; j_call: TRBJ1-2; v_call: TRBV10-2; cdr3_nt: TGCGCCAGCACGGGACAGGGGTACTATGGCTACACCTTC; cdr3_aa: CASTGQGYYGYTF
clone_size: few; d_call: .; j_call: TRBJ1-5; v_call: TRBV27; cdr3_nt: TGTGCCAGCAGTTTTACTGGTCAGCCCCAGCATTTT; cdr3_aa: CASSFTGQPQHF
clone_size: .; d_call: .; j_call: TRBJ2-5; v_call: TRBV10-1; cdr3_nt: TGCGCCAGCAGTGATCAGGGTGCGGAGACCCAGTACTTC; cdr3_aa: CASSDQGAETQYF
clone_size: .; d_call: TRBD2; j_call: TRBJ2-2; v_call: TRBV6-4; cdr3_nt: TGTGCCAGCAGTGAGACCAGCGGGGGGCACGGCGGGGAGCTGTTTTTT; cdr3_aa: CASSETSGGHGGELFF
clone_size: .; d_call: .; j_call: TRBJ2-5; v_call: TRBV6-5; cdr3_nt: TGTGCCAGCAGTTACTCAAGGGTGGGGGAGACCCAGTACTTC; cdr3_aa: CASSYSRVGETQYF
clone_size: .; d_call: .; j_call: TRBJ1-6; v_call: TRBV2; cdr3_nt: TGTGCCAGCAGTCAGGAGGTTAATTCACCCCTCCACTTT; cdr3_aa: CASSQEVNSPLHF
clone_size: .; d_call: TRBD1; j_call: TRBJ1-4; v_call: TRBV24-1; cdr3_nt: TGTGCCACCAGTGATCGGACAGGGGGCAGCGAAAAACTGTTTTTT; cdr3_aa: CATSDRTGGSEKLFF
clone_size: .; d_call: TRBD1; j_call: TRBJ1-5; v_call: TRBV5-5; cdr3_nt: TGTGCCAGCAGCTTGGGAGGGACAGTCGGTCAGCCCCAGCATTTT; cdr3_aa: CASSLGGTVGQPQHF
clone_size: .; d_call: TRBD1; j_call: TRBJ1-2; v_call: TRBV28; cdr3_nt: TGTGCCAGCAGTTTAAGGACAGGAGGCTACACCTTC; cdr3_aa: CASSLRTGGYTF
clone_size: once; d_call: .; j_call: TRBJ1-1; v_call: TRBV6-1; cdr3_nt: TGTGCCACCTCCGACCGGGAGACTCTGAACACTGAAGCTTTCTTT; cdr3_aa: CATSDRETLNTEAFF